Included here is one T cell receptor (beta chain) sequence, with context. This sample was taken from a study of blood T cell repertoires in COVID-19. Study-level information: COVID-19 samples collected from the United States, Italy and Spain covered acute and convalescent phases. In each case, the material was cDNA or gDNA derived from T cells, B-cell-depleted T cells, or PBMCs.

Original handling: Amplification of reference gene primers provided the estimated nucleated cell counts. TCRdb keeps only in-frame clones here, not all; method: immunoSEQ multiplex PCR. The DNA was the basis for D and trimming; V, J and clone size are from that table. The sample records approximately 130,000 clones, about 83% being singletons. The clonotype comes from a middle-aged man with active or convalescent COVID-19. Source material: peripheral blood.

Here the CDR3 reads CASYKTGFTGELFF. The DNA of the CDR3 is TGCGCCAGCTATAAGACAGGGTTCACCGGGGAGCTGTTTTTT. The chain joins TRBV5-1 to TRBJ2-2, with 7 bases identical to TRBD1. Unmatched junction bases numbered 7, after V lost 7 bases and J lost 4 bases. Germline V gene data show CDR1 as SGHRS and CDR2 as YFSETQ. This CDR3 has 14 residues. The full variable domain, its missing parts supplied by reference TRBV5-1 and TRBJ2-2, is KAGVTQTPRYLIKTRGQQVTLSCSPISGHRSVSWYQQTPGQGLQFLFEYFSETQRNKGNFPGRFSGRQFSNSRSEMNVSTLELGDSALYLCASYKTGFTGELFFGEGSRLTVL.